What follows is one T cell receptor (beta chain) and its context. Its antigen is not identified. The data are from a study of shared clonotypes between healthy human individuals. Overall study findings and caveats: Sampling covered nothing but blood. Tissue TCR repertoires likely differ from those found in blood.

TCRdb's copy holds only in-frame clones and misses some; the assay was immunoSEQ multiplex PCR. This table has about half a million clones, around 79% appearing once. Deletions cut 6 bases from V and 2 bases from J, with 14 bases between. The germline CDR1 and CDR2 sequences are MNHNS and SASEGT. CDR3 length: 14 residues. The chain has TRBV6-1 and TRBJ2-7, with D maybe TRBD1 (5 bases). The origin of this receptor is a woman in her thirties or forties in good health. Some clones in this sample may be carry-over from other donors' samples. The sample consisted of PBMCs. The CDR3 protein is CASRRGATTYEQYF. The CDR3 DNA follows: TGTGCCAGCAGAAGGGGCGCAACCACCTACGAGCAGTACTTC.